These 8 T cell receptor beta chains share one sample of origin, sequenced in a study of a mutant IDH1 vaccine in newly diagnosed glioma. The time point was: baseline, week 1 (first vaccination visit). The treatment denotes: pre-vaccination baseline after standard-of-care therapy. Some clones are missing from TCRdb's copy, which holds only in-frame ones; the method was immunoSEQ multiplex PCR. The sample carries fewer than 100,000 clones, roughly 89% recorded once. The starting material was PBMCs, obtained from a glioma patient treated with radiotherapy, temozolomide or both. The receptor source for this set is a woman aged 45-60 years with glioma.

The chain carries TRBV10-3 and TRBJ1-1; no clear D. Germline V lookup: CDR1 ENHRY, CDR2 SYGVKD. Trimming took 1 base from V and 1 from J, leaving 7 bases between them. The CDR3 runs 14 residues. The DNA of the CDR3 is TGTGCCATCAGTGAGTATAACGAGAACACTGAAGCTTTCTTT. It codes for CAISEYNENTEAFF.

The chain is built from TRBV5-6 and TRBJ2-7, with a tentative D call TRBD2 (6 bases). The germline gives CDR1 SGHDT, CDR2 YYEEEE. CDR3 size: 14 residues. V gave up 2 bases and J gave up 6 bases, with 15 bases separating them. Written as DNA, the CDR3 is TGTGCCAGCAGCTTAGGGACTGCCGGTAGCGAGCAGTACTTC. The encoded protein is CASSLGTAGSEQYF.

The chain employs TRBV27 and TRBJ2-3, with 11 bases that match TRBD2. Germline V gene lookup returns CDR1 MNHEY and CDR2 SMNVEV (reference sequence). The CDR3 totals 19 residues. Trimming removed 2 bases from V and 0 bases from J; junction bases left unmatched: 10. CDR3 sequence: CASSLRWTGTSGSTDTQYF. DNA of the CDR3: TGTGCCAGCAGTTTACGCTGGACAGGGACTAGCGGCAGCACAGATACGCAGTATTTT.

This sequence joins TRBV6-1 and TRBJ2-7; D is ambiguous. The V and J ends lost 5 bases and 5 bases respectively, with 7 bases between them. The CDR3 sequence is 11 residues long. Germline values: CDR1 MNHNS, CDR2 SASEGT. CDR3 sequence reads: CASSRHHEQYF. DNA of the CDR3: TGTGCCAGCAGTCGACATCACGAGCAGTACTTC.

The CDR3 DNA reads TGCGCCAGCCGCAGGACCTCCCAAGAGACCCAGTACTTC. It encodes CASRRTSQETQYF. The chain joins TRBV5-1 to TRBJ2-5; no clear D. The V gene's germline CDR1 is SGHRS and CDR2 YFSETQ. The CDR3 sequence is 13 residues long. The V and J ends lost 7 bases and 1 base respectively, with 11 bases between them.

This clone was counted a single time. V gene TRBV19 combines with J gene TRBJ2-5; 8 bases map to TRBD1. This CDR3 has 14 residues. Unmatched junction bases numbered 4, after V lost 2 bases and J lost 5 bases. Germline values: CDR1 LNHDA, CDR2 SQIVND (reference sequence). The DNA of the CDR3 is TGTGCCAGTAGTATACAGGGGGCTTTTGAGACCCAGTACTTC. This codes for CASSIQGAFETQYF.

The chain's CDR3 is CASSISGTQFPTDTQYF. The CDR3 DNA reads TGTGCCAGCAGCATCTCCGGGACTCAATTTCCCACAGATACGCAGTATTTT. This chain uses TRBV9 with TRBJ2-3, with TRBD2 as a possible D gene (6 bases). Germline-derived CDR1 and CDR2 are SGDLS and YYNGEE. The CDR3 extends over 17 amino acids. V shed 4 bases and J shed 2 bases, with 20 bases lying between them.

The chain employs TRBV6-1 and TRBJ1-3; 7 positions match TRBD1. Germline V gene data show CDR1 as MNHNS and CDR2 as SASEGT. Trimming took 5 bases from V and 2 from J; bases not matched to a gene: 3. The CDR3 loop spans 14 amino acids. CDR3 protein: CASSPTGAGNTIYF. For the CDR3, the DNA is TGTGCCAGCAGTCCTACAGGGGCTGGAAACACCATATATTTT.